These T cell receptor beta chains were read from a single sample in a study of human T cells and chemical hapten exposure. TCRdb re-derived calls from the RACE reads in MiXCR, one entry per CDR3 protein. This table has some 82,000 distinct CDR3 sequences, about 6.6% appearing once. This material consisted of whole blood, taken in connection with sensitization to the hapten diphenylcyclopropenone (DPC). These receptors all come from a woman aged 25 to 39 with alopecia areata. Some clones in this sample may be carry-over from other donors' samples. Both conserved end residues are trimmed from each CDR3. Expanded clones are given a class, and other clones once, few, many or no size at all.

TRBJ1-1 TRBV20-1 . SASTGRTNTEAF
TRBJ2-5 TRBV20-1 few SASPSGGAQETQY
TRBJ1-4 TRBV30 few AWSYSGPNEKLF
TRBJ2-5 TRBV12-3/TRBV12-4 many ASSLRRGGYQETQY
TRBJ1-5 TRBV7-9 many ASSSDRGSGQPQH
TRBJ2-1 TRBV20-1 few SAMGPGQGGGEQF
TRBJ1-6 TRBV12-3/TRBV12-4 once ASSPDGQGYSPLH
TRBJ1-5 TRBV6-1 few ASSEVWVSNQPQH
TRBJ1-1 TRBV2 . ASSGYGGVMNTEAF
TRBJ2-7 TRBV20-1 many SARGGGNSYEQY
TRBJ2-5 TRBV4-1 many ASSPPTGSGGTQY
TRBJ2-3 TRBV18 . ASSPGQGTTDTQY
TRBJ2-7 TRBV5-1 . ASTWGPVTYEQY
TRBJ1-4 TRBV5-4 . ASSLSLSGGKLF
TRBJ2-3 TRBV18 many ASSPGSTDTQY
TRBJ2-3 TRBV30 . AWIPGPAGTDTQY
TRBJ2-5 TRBV5-1 many ASSSLGLAGGSETQY
TRBJ2-1 TRBV7-8 few ASSPRTSGGGNEQF
TRBJ2-5 TRBV24-1 many ATSDLSQPETQY
TRBJ2-7 TRBV20-1 many SAVAASGDEQY
TRBJ2-7 TRBV28 . ASTSPGAGAHEQY
TRBJ2-3 TRBV20-1 few SAEQTSGFTDTQY
TRBJ1-1 TRBV10-3 . AISESSAVNTEAF
TRBJ1-2 TRBV10-2 many ASSQGRYGYT
TRBJ2-2 TRBV29-1 many SVNPLGQGSTGELF